The T cell receptor (beta chain) described here comes from a study of early stage breast cancer tumors. Study summary: Among about twelve ER+/PR+/HER2- tumors, eight were ductal, four lobular. Average read coverage per sample was approximately 9.4-fold. Findings and caveats of the study: Tumor and normal breast were distinguished via blood comparison in about 90% of the 16 patients. Commonly generated sequences made up most enriched TCRB sequences shared between patients.

The CDR3 is 17 residues long. CDR1 SGHNT and CDR2 YYREEE come from the germline V gene (reference sequence). V shed 0 bases and J 1 base; nucleotides not matched to a gene: 5. Libraries were prepared by immunoSEQ multiplex PCR; TCRdb keeps only in-frame clonotypes and omits some of them. This table has 9,000 to 9,500 clones, roughly two thirds appearing once. The sample holds one count of this clone. The antigen is not known. What was sequenced was normal breast tissue next to the tumor. This clonotype was obtained from a person between 55 and 70 years old with breast cancer. The gene calls are TRBV5-4 and TRBJ2-3; 10 bases are shared with TRBD2. CDR3 sequence reads: CASSLERAGGGTDTQYF. The CDR3, as DNA: TGTGCCAGCAGCTTGGAAAGAGCGGGAGGGGGCACAGATACGCAGTATTTT.